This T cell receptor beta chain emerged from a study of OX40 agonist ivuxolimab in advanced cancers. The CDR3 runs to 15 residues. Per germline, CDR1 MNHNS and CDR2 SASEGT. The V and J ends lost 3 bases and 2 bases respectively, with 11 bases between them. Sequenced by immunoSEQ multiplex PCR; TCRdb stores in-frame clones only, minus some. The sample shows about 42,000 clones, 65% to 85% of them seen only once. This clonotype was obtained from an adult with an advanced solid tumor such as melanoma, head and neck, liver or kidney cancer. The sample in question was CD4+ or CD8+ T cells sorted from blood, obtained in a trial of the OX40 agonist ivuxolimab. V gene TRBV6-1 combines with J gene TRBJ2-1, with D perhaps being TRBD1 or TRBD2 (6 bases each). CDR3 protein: CASSDRGRTYNEQFF. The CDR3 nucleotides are TGTGCCAGCAGTGATCGGGGGCGTACCTACAATGAGCAGTTCTTC.